The next 23 T cell receptor beta chains were all read from a single sample in a study of CD8 T cells in Susac syndrome. Random hexamers primed reverse transcription of about 0.5 to 1 ug RNA. TCRdb recomputed calls from the immunoSEQ multiplex PCR reads with MiXCR, one row per CDR3 protein. Of roughly 150,000 distinct CDR3 sequences in the sample, about 91% are singletons; the top ten hold 0.08%. Sequencing was performed on CD4+ T cells from PBMCs. All receptors come from a human donor in good health.

The V gene is TRBV20-1, the J gene TRBJ1-1; TRBD1 matches 9 bases. V lost 5 bases and J lost 10; bases outside the gene matches: 8. CDR1 and CDR2 from the germline V gene are DFQATT and SNEGSKA (reference sequence). The CDR3 is 12 residues long. The CDR3 coding sequence is TGCAGTGCTCTGGACAGGGGCGGTGTAGCTTTCTTT. It is translated as CSALDRGGVAFF.

This rearrangement joins TRBV7-2 to TRBJ1-5; weak D call: TRBD1 (6 bases). Trimming removed 5 bases at V and 1 base at J, with 12 bases between. The CDR3 runs to 15 residues. Germline V gene lookup returns CDR1 SGHTA and CDR2 FQGNSA. The CDR3 DNA reads as TGTGCCAGCAGCCCCCGCCAGGGGAGCAATCAGCCCCAGCATTTT. Its translation: CASSPRQGSNQPQHF.

This chain uses TRBV5-1 with TRBJ2-6; 9 nucleotides match TRBD2. Trimming took 0 bases from V and 1 from J; bases not matched to a gene: 8. The CDR3 extends over 19 amino acids. Germline V gene data show CDR1 as SGHRS and CDR2 as YFSETQ. The DNA for the CDR3 is TGCGCCAGCAGCTTGGGATTGCTAGCGGGAACTTCTGGGGCCAACGTCCTGACTTTC. Translating it yields CASSLGLLAGTSGANVLTF.

The chain recombines TRBV12-2 with TRBJ1-2. TRBV12-2 is listed as a pseudogene. The CDR3 sequence is 12 residues long. DNA for the CDR3: TGTGCAAGTCGCTTAGTAGGCTATGGCTACACCTTC. Amino acids: CASRLVGYGYTF.

V gene TRBV10-3 combines with J gene TRBJ1-2; the match to TRBD1 covers 10 bases. After removal of 11 bases from V and 8 bases from J, the junction contained 17 bases not matched to a gene. Germline V gene lookup returns CDR1 ENHRY and CDR2 SYGVKD. CDR3 size: 15 residues. In DNA form, the CDR3 reads TGTGCCCTTTACGCCCCCGCGGGACAGGGGAAAGGCTACACCTTC. This translates into CALYAPAGQGKGYTF.

In its sample, this clonotype was seen a few times. The rearrangement links TRBV6-1 to TRBJ1-5; D not certain. The CDR3 sequence is 14 residues long. CDR1 MNHNS and CDR2 SASEGT come from the germline V gene. V was cut by 3 bases and J by 0 bases, with 6 bases left in between. The CDR3 here is CASSDGYSNQPQHF. The CDR3 nucleotides are TGTGCCAGCAGTGACGGTTATAGCAATCAGCCCCAGCATTTT.

This chain uses TRBV6-1 with TRBJ1-2; D is unresolved. Germline V CDR1 and CDR2: MNHNS, SASEGT. V was pared by 6 bases and J by 0 bases, with 11 bases between. CDR3 size: 14 residues. The CDR3: CASSTIGANYGYTF. DNA of the CDR3: TGTGCCAGCAGCACGATTGGAGCTAACTATGGCTACACCTTC.

The CDR3 loop reads CASSSMTREGEQYF. DNA for the CDR3: TGCGCCAGCAGCTCCATGACCAGGGAAGGGGAGCAGTACTTC. The chain carries TRBV5-1 and TRBJ2-7; D may be TRBD1 (5 bases). The germline V and J ends were trimmed by 3 bases and 7 bases, with 17 bases remaining between them. Germline CDR1 reads SGHRS; CDR2 reads YFSETQ. The CDR3 consists of 14 residues.

V and J are TRBV4-3 and TRBJ1-3, with D uncertain. The germline CDR1 and CDR2 sequences are LGHNA and YSLEER. Trimming took 4 bases from V and 1 from J, leaving 11 bases between them. CDR3 length: 15 amino acids. The CDR3 is CASSPEELSGNTIYF. The CDR3 DNA follows: TGCGCCAGCAGCCCGGAAGAATTGTCTGGAAACACCATATATTTT.

The genes are TRBV6-4 and TRBJ2-1; 11 bases agree with TRBD2. The germline gives CDR1 MRHNA, CDR2 SNTAGT. The CDR3 extends over 15 amino acids. V shed 0 bases and J 6 bases; nucleotides not matched to a gene: 1. The CDR3 DNA sequence: TGTGCCAGCAGTGACTCTCTAGCGGGAGGCAATGAGCAGTTCTTC. Encoded protein: CASSDSLAGGNEQFF.

The chain links TRBV29-1 to TRBJ2-2, with 7 bases that match TRBD1. Looked up from germline, CDR1 is SQVTM and CDR2 is ANQGSEA. The CDR3 is made up of 12 amino acids. Unmatched junction bases numbered 5, after V lost 7 bases and J lost 6 bases. The CDR3: CSGSQGAGELFF. The CDR3 DNA is TGCAGCGGCTCTCAGGGGGCCGGGGAGCTGTTTTTT.

The chain couples TRBV6-1 to TRBJ2-6; 7 nucleotides agree with TRBD1. Per germline, CDR1 MNHNS and CDR2 SASEGT. J was trimmed by 1 base and V by 6 bases; bases with no gene match: 15. The CDR3 totals 19 residues. The CDR3 nucleotides read TGTGCCAGCAGACCGTCCATGGGACAGCTTCTGTCTGGGGCCAACGTCCTGACTTTC. It is translated as CASRPSMGQLLSGANVLTF.

The chain links TRBV5-1 to TRBJ1-1, with D uncertain. This CDR3 is 15 amino acids long. The V end was cut by 0 bases, the J end by 5 bases, with 14 bases between. Looked up from germline, CDR1 is SGHRS and CDR2 is YFSETQ. This chain's CDR3 is CASSLGPDVDTEAFF. In DNA, the CDR3 is TGCGCCAGCAGCTTGGGGCCGGACGTGGATACTGAAGCTTTCTTT. Full variable domain (remainder filled in from reference TRBV5-1 and TRBJ1-1): KAGVTQTPRYLIKTRGQQVTLSCSPISGHRSVSWYQQTPGQGLQFLFEYFSETQRNKGNFPGRFSGRQFSNSRSEMNVSTLELGDSALYLCASSLGPDVDTEAFFGQGTRLTVV.

V usage is TRBV19 and J usage is TRBJ2-2, with D perhaps matching TRBD1 (6 bases). Trimming pared 3 bases from V and 3 bases from J, leaving 8 bases between. This CDR3 comprises 14 residues. The germline V gene encodes CDR1 LNHDA and CDR2 SQIVND (reference sequence). CDR3 amino acids: CASSIGQYTGELFF. In DNA, the CDR3 is TGTGCCAGTAGTATTGGACAGTACACCGGGGAGCTGTTTTTT.

In its sample, this clonotype was seen once. The J gene is TRBJ1-5, the V gene TRBV3-1; D not certain. The length of the CDR3 is 14 residues. In germline, CDR1 is LGHDT, CDR2 YNNKEL (reference sequence). V was shortened by 0 bases and J by 4 bases, with 7 bases between the two germline ends. As DNA, the CDR3 is TGTGCCAGCAGCCAAGATTTCACGAATCAGCCCCAGCATTTT. This sequence encodes CASSQDFTNQPQHF.

V gene TRBV3-1 combines with J gene TRBJ2-5; D gene unclear. CDR3 length: 14 amino acids. Germline V gene data show CDR1 as LGHDT and CDR2 as YNNKEL (reference sequence). V lost 1 base and J lost 7, with 13 bases in between. CDR3 DNA: TGTGCCAGCAGCCAAGTCGAGGCCACCGGGACCCAGTACTTC. Amino acid sequence: CASSQVEATGTQYF.

The chain joins TRBV19 to TRBJ1-1; tentatively, D is TRBD1 (6 bases). Looked up from germline, CDR1 is LNHDA and CDR2 is SQIVND (reference sequence). This CDR3 is 17 amino acids long. V lost 7 bases to trimming and J lost 4 bases, with 25 bases between them. In nucleotides, the CDR3 is TGTGCCAGTACTTCGTGGCCCTTAGGGGGGAAGACCACTGAAGCTTTCTTT. Encoded protein: CASTSWPLGGKTTEAFF.

The rearrangement joins TRBV19 to TRBJ2-4, with no clear D. Trimming left V 3 bases short and J 9 bases short, with 21 bases between. Germline V gene sequence: CDR1 LNHDA, CDR2 SQIVND (reference sequence). The CDR3 runs 16 residues. The CDR3 nucleotides read TGTGCCAGTAGTATTGCCCCGCCGGGCCAAAGCAGCATTCAGTACTTC. This encodes CASSIAPPGQSSIQYF.

The chain joins TRBV6-2 or TRBV6-3 to TRBJ2-3, with D perhaps matching TRBD1 (6 bases). The V end was cut by 2 bases, the J end by 2 bases, with 8 bases between. The germline V gene encodes CDR1 MNHEY and CDR2 SVGEGT. CDR3 length equals 14 residues. The CDR3 region is CASSYPGHTDTQYF. In DNA form, the CDR3 reads TGTGCCAGCAGTTACCCGGGACACACAGATACGCAGTATTTT.

CDR3 nucleotide sequence: TGTGCCAGCAGGCCCCGGCTAGCGGGTACCTACGAGCAGTACTTC. This sequence encodes CASRPRLAGTYEQYF. This chain joins TRBV6-5 and TRBJ2-7, with 8 positions matching TRBD2. V dropped 6 bases and J dropped 2; count of bases not matched to a gene: 9. The CDR3 is made up of 15 amino acids. Per the germline V gene, CDR1 is MNHEY and CDR2 is SVGAGI.

The chain joins TRBV29-1 to TRBJ2-3; 11 bases are shared with TRBD2. CDR1 and CDR2 from the germline V gene are SQVTM and ANQGSEA. V shed 2 bases, J shed 0 bases, and the junction held 4 bases outside the gene matches. The CDR3 spans 16 residues. The CDR3 spells CSVEPLAGASTDTQYF. The CDR3 bases are TGCAGCGTTGAACCACTAGCGGGGGCTAGCACAGATACGCAGTATTTT.

This chain joins TRBV3-1 and TRBJ2-3, with D unresolved. Germline lookup yields CDR1 LGHDT and CDR2 YNNKEL (reference sequence). V gave up 4 bases and J gave up 2 bases, with 13 bases separating them. This CDR3 comprises 15 residues. The CDR3 is CASSLTDPNTDTQYF. CDR3 nucleotide sequence: TGTGCCAGCAGCCTAACGGACCCAAACACAGATACGCAGTATTTT.

V is TRBV19 and J is TRBJ2-5, with D possibly TRBD1 on 6 matching bases. CDR3 length: 14 amino acids. CDR1 and CDR2 (germline): LNHDA, SQIVND (reference sequence). Trimming left V 0 bases short and J 2 bases short, with 7 bases between. The CDR3 coding sequence is TGTGCCAGTAGTATAGACAGGGGACAAGAGACCCAGTACTTC. It codes for CASSIDRGQETQYF.